The entry that follows covers one T cell receptor (beta chain) sequence. Its cognate antigen is unknown. The data belong to a study of T-cell reconstitution after alpha-beta-depleted transplantation in children. Study-wide findings and caveats: Fresh T-cell production supplied most of the T-cell counts and diversity seen one year after transplant. Several hundred expanded graft clones reportedly gave rise to the alpha-beta T cells present about two months after transplant.

Construction of the TCRbeta library involved unique molecular identifiers. TCRdb reprocessed the PCR reads with MiXCR, giving one entry per CDR3 protein. The sample records nearly 350,000 distinct CDR3 sequences, roughly 17% being singletons. CDR3 length: 15 amino acids. The germline CDR1 and CDR2 sequences are KGHSH and LQKENI. V was pared by 3 bases and J by 9 bases, with 4 bases of the junction left unmatched. This chain connects TRBV18 to TRBJ2-1; TRBD2 agrees at 14 bases. This TCR was sampled from a male patient aged 2-10 years who had a stem cell transplant for acute lymphoblastic leukemia, so the T cells may come from the graft donor. The source was PBMCs, mostly from graft donor cells, collected 360 days after TCRalphabeta/CD19-depleted stem cell transplant. The CDR3 here is CASSPGLAGASEQFF. The CDR3 bases are TGTGCCAGCTCACCGGGACTAGCGGGAGCATCTGAGCAGTTCTTC.